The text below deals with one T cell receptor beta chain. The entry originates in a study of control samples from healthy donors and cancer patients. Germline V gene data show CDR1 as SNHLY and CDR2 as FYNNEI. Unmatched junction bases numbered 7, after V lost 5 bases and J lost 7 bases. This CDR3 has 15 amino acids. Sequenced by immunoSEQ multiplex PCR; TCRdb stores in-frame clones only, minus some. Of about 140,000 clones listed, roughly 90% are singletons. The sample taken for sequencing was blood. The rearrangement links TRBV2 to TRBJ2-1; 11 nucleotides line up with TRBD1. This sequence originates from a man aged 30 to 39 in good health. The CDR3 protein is CASSTTGTGGNEQFF. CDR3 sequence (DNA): TGTGCCAGCAGTACGACCGGGACAGGGGGGAATGAGCAGTTCTTC.